Listed below are T cell receptor beta chains from one sample, sequenced in a study of response to subunit inactivated influenza vaccine. TCRdb used MiXCR to reprocess the RT-PCR reads, holding one entry per CDR3 protein. The top ten clones hold 5.5% to 8% of a sample with around 760,000 distinct CDR3 sequences, roughly 13% of them seen once. Material: PBMCs from blood, obtained less than 15 days before vaccination. Receptors originate from a man aged 50-59 years who received an inactivated influenza vaccine. The CDR3 runs from the conserved cysteine through the conserved F or W. D genes are given only for firm matches. Some rows have no size entry. The others give once, few or many, or a class for an expanded clone.

V gene,clone size,D gene,J gene,CDR3 DNA,CDR3 protein
TRBV10-2,many,.,TRBJ2-1,TGCGCCAGCAGTTGGCGGGTCCGGAACAATGATGAGCAGTTCTTC,CASSWRVRNNDEQFF
TRBV12-3/TRBV12-4,few,.,TRBJ1-2,TGTGCCAGCAGTCGGACCCTTAACTATGGCTACACCTTC,CASSRTLNYGYTF
TRBV20-1,.,TRBD2,TRBJ2-1,TGCAGTGCTTTGAGACTAGCGGGAGGGTACAATGAGCAGTTCTTC,CSALRLAGGYNEQFF
TRBV5-1,many,.,TRBJ2-2,TGCGCCAGCAGCTTGGGGACAGCTACGAACACCGGGGAGCTGTTTTTT,CASSLGTATNTGELFF
TRBV20-1,few,TRBD2,TRBJ2-1,TGCAGTGCTGCTACTAGCGGAGAATACAATGAGCAGTTCTTC,CSAATSGEYNEQFF
TRBV4-2,.,TRBD2,TRBJ2-5,TGTGCCAGCAGCCAAGACGGTAGCGGGGGGGCTCGGGAGACCCAGTACTTC,CASSQDGSGGARETQYF
TRBV27,few,.,TRBJ2-7,TGTGCCAGCAGTTCGGACCCAGGGGAATCCTACGAGCAGTACTTC,CASSSDPGESYEQYF
TRBV5-1,.,.,TRBJ2-3,TGCGCCAGCAGTTCCCTAGAGGGTACGCAGTATTTT,CASSSLEGTQYF
TRBV29-1,many,.,TRBJ2-2,TGCAGCGTTGGATCGGTGAGGCAGGCTGGCGGGGAGCTGTTTTTT,CSVGSVRQAGGELFF
TRBV6-5,.,.,TRBJ2-3,TGTGTCAGCAGTTATCAACTGGCGACTAGCACAGATACGCAGTATTTT,CVSSYQLATSTDTQYF
TRBV12-3/TRBV12-4,few,.,TRBJ2-1,TGTGCCAGCAGTCCTTATGTACTCCGCAATGAGCAGTTCTTC,CASSPYVLRNEQFF
TRBV10-3,few,.,TRBJ1-4,TGTGCCATCAGTGATGGGGATAGAGAAAAACTGTTTTTT,CAISDGDREKLFF
TRBV27,few,TRBD2,TRBJ2-2,TGTGCCAGCAGGGCCGGGACTAGCGGGAGTTCGTTAACCGGGGAGCTGTTTTTT,CASRAGTSGSSLTGELFF
TRBV4-1,.,.,TRBJ2-3,TGCGCCAGCAGCCAAGAAAATTCCCGGAGGGCCACAGATACGCAGTATTTT,CASSQENSRRATDTQYF
TRBV4-3,few,TRBD2,TRBJ2-1,TGCGCCAGCAGCCAAGGCGCTAGCGGGAAACTTCTGGAGGATGAGCAGTTCTTC,CASSQGASGKLLEDEQFF
TRBV4-3,.,.,TRBJ2-7,TGCGCCAGCAGCCAAGATCGGGGGACCGTCTCCTACGAGCAGTACTTC,CASSQDRGTVSYEQYF
TRBV23-1,.,TRBD1,TRBJ1-5,TGCGCCAGCAGCCAGGGGACAGGAAGAAATCAGCCCCAGCATTTT,CASSQGTGRNQPQHF
TRBV5-1,few,TRBD2,TRBJ2-7,TGCGCCAGCAGCAGAGCTAGCGGGAGGGCCGCCTACGAGCAGTACTTC,CASSRASGRAAYEQYF
TRBV5-1,.,TRBD1,TRBJ1-1,TGCGCCAGCAGCTTGGCCCCGGGACAGGGGGCAAACACTGAAGCTTTCTTT,CASSLAPGQGANTEAFF
TRBV7-8,.,TRBD2,TRBJ2-5,TGTGCCAGCAGTCCCCCTAGCGGGAGTGGAGGGGAGACCCAGTACTTC,CASSPPSGSGGETQYF
TRBV20-1,few,TRBD1,TRBJ2-5,TGCAGTGCTAGTCCTTTGGACAGGGCCCAAGAGACCCAGTACTTC,CSASPLDRAQETQYF
TRBV9,few,.,TRBJ2-7,TGTGCCAGCAGCGTAGACGGGCACGGGGGCCTCGCCGAGCAGTACTTC,CASSVDGHGGLAEQYF
TRBV20-1,many,TRBD2,TRBJ2-5,TGCAGTGCCCAAAACCCGGGGGGGGGACAAGAGACCCAGTACTTC,CSAQNPGGGQETQYF
TRBV6-2/TRBV6-3,few,TRBD2,TRBJ2-7,TGTGCCAGCAGTTACTGGACTAGCGGTTCCTCCTACGAGCAGTACTTC,CASSYWTSGSSYEQYF
TRBV5-1,once,.,TRBJ2-3,TGCGCCAGCAGTGGGGGAGAGGTCGGCACAGATACGCAGTATTTT,CASSGGEVGTDTQYF
TRBV12-3/TRBV12-4,few,.,TRBJ1-3,TGTGCCAGCAGTTTAGGTGGGTCTCGGAACTCTGGAAACACCATATATTTT,CASSLGGSRNSGNTIYF
TRBV4-3,.,TRBD2,TRBJ2-1,TGCGCCAGCAGCCAAGATCGTGGCGGGAGGGCAGGCAATGAGCAGTTCTTC,CASSQDRGGRAGNEQFF
TRBV3-1,many,.,TRBJ2-5,TGTGCCAGCAGCCAAGATAGTGGTTCCCAAGAGACCCAGTACTTC,CASSQDSGSQETQYF
TRBV20-1,.,TRBD2,TRBJ2-2,TGCAGTGCTAGAGATTGGCGGGGGACGAACACCGGGGAGCTGTTTTTT,CSARDWRGTNTGELFF